A selection of T cell receptor beta chains follows, all from one sample in a study of CD8+ T cells in alopecia areata. Sequencing was performed with immunoSEQ multiplex PCR; in TCRdb, only in-frame clones are kept and a portion is missing. This table holds more than 150,000 clones, about 51% found once. This specimen consisted of CD8+ T cells sorted from blood, obtained around week 53, from a patient treated with tofacitinib. The receptors were gathered from a human donor with alopecia areata. Both conserved end residues are part of each CDR3. Fields, in order: clone size, J gene, V gene, D gene, CDR3 protein, CDR3 DNA. A D gene is named only where the DNA matches it firmly. Expanded clones get a size class; other rows say once, few or many, or leave the size out.

>-|TRBJ1-2|TRBV18|-
CASSPTGHRNYGYTF
TGTGCCAGCTCACCAACGGGACACCGTAACTATGGCTACACCTTC
>few|TRBJ2-1|TRBV6-5|TRBD1
CASSPGQGAGEQFF
TGTGCCAGCAGCCCCGGACAGGGGGCCGGTGAGCAGTTCTTC
>once|TRBJ1-2|TRBV5-5|-
CASSLTDLSYGYTF
TGTGCCAGCAGCTTGACAGACCTATCCTATGGCTACACCTTC
>-|TRBJ1-2|TRBV9|-
CASSGPARLTYYGYTF
TGTGCCAGCAGCGGACCCGCCCGACTCACATACTATGGCTACACCTTC
>few|TRBJ1-5|TRBV30|-
CAWSALNGPQHF
TGTGCCTGGAGTGCCTTAAATGGGCCCCAGCATTTT
>few|TRBJ2-5|TRBV10-3|TRBD1
CAISQTGARETQYF
TGTGCCATCAGTCAGACAGGGGCTCGTGAGACCCAGTACTTC
>-|TRBJ1-4|TRBV9|TRBD1
CASSRGTGGHEKLFF
TGTGCCAGCAGCAGGGGGACAGGGGGCCATGAAAAACTGTTTTTT
>-|TRBJ1-1|TRBV4-3|-
CASSQDGGNTEAFF
TGCGCCAGCAGCCAAGACGGTGGAAACACTGAAGCTTTCTTT
>few|TRBJ2-5|TRBV30|-
CAWSPGFETQYF
TGTGCCTGGAGTCCCGGGTTCGAGACCCAGTACTTC
>few|TRBJ2-3|TRBV6-5|TRBD2
CASSYGLAPDTQYF
TGTGCCAGCAGTTACGGACTAGCTCCAGATACGCAGTATTTT
>-|TRBJ2-7|TRBV2|-
CASRGGEPYEQYF
TGTGCCAGCAGGGGGGGAGAACCTTACGAGCAGTACTTC
>-|TRBJ2-7|TRBV27|-
CASGYEQYF
TGTGCCAGCGGCTACGAGCAGTACTTC
>-|TRBJ2-1|TRBV14|-
CASSHHQGGNEQFF
TGTGCCAGCAGCCACCACCAGGGGGGAAATGAGCAGTTCTTC
>few|TRBJ1-5|TRBV6-5|TRBD1
CASSAGTGFQPQHF
TGTGCCAGCAGCGCCGGGACAGGGTTTCAGCCCCAGCATTTT
>-|TRBJ2-2|TRBV30|TRBD1
CAWSRTGGTGELFF
TGTGCCTGGAGCCGGACAGGGGGCACCGGGGAGCTGTTTTTT
>-|TRBJ2-1|TRBV6-5|TRBD1
CASSPDRENNEQFF
TGTGCCAGCAGTCCGGACAGGGAAAACAATGAGCAGTTCTTC
>few|TRBJ2-3|TRBV10-3|TRBD2
CASSDSGGADTQYF
TGTGCCAGCAGTGACAGCGGGGGGGCAGATACGCAGTATTTT
>few|TRBJ1-1|TRBV27|-
CASSLGRGTEAFF
TGTGCCAGCAGTTTAGGGAGGGGCACTGAAGCTTTCTTT
>few|TRBJ1-2|TRBV30|-
CAWEDRDLHGYTF
TGTGCCTGGGAAGACAGAGACCTCCATGGCTACACCTTC
>-|TRBJ1-1|TRBV7-9|TRBD1
CASSSGQGGLNTEAFF
TGTGCCAGCAGCTCGGGACAGGGGGGACTGAACACTGAAGCTTTCTTT
>few|TRBJ2-7|TRBV5-6|-
CASSLLKSSYEQYF
TGTGCCAGCAGCCTTTTGAAGAGCTCCTACGAGCAGTACTTC
>-|TRBJ1-2|TRBV15|-
CATSREEGDNGYTF
TGTGCCACCAGCAGAGAAGAGGGGGATAATGGCTACACCTTC
>-|TRBJ1-2|TRBV6-5|-
CASTPGGSYGYTF
TGTGCCAGCACTCCCGGGGGAAGCTATGGCTACACCTTC
>once|TRBJ2-5|TRBV7-2|TRBD2
CASSLTGRAGGETQYF
TGTGCCAGCAGCTTAACGGGAAGGGCGGGGGGAGAGACCCAGTACTTC
>few|TRBJ1-1|TRBV6-6|-
CASISGSSGTEAFF
TGTGCCAGCATCTCGGGGAGCAGTGGAACTGAAGCTTTCTTT
>-|TRBJ2-3|TRBV9|TRBD2
CASSVLGLAGGTDTQYF
TGTGCCAGCAGCGTCCTGGGACTAGCGGGGGGCACAGATACGCAGTATTTT
>-|TRBJ2-7|TRBV27|TRBD1
CASSTVGTGPLEQYF
TGTGCCAGCAGTACAGTCGGGACAGGGCCCCTGGAGCAGTACTTC
>few|TRBJ1-2|TRBV23-1|-
CASSPTRGTFYGYTF
TGCGCCAGCAGTCCTACGCGGGGCACCTTCTATGGCTACACCTTC
>-|TRBJ2-7|TRBV5-6|TRBD1
CASSPHGQGIYEQYF
TGTGCCAGCAGCCCTCACGGACAGGGTATCTACGAGCAGTACTTC
>-|TRBJ2-3|TRBV30|-
CAWGTGDTQYF
TGTGCCTGGGGGACCGGGGATACGCAGTATTTT
>-|TRBJ2-1|TRBV30|-
CAWSVWGNEQFF
TGTGCCTGGAGTGTATGGGGTAATGAGCAGTTCTTC
>-|TRBJ1-1|TRBV13|-
CASSPAALPNTEAFF
TGTGCCAGCAGCCCAGCGGCACTACCGAACACTGAAGCTTTCTTT
>-|TRBJ2-7|TRBV4-3|TRBD1
CASSQAETGSYEQYF
TGCGCCAGCAGCCAAGCGGAGACAGGGTCCTACGAGCAGTACTTC
>-|TRBJ1-5|TRBV4-1|TRBD1
CASSQVTGEFNQPQHF
TGCGCCAGCAGCCAAGTAACAGGGGAGTTCAATCAGCCCCAGCATTTT
>-|TRBJ2-3|TRBV5-1|TRBD2
CASSLVGGADTQYF
TGCGCCAGCAGCTTGGTTGGGGGGGCAGATACGCAGTATTTT